The clone carrying this T cell receptor (beta chain) has only a few counts. Its antigen is unidentified. The sample belongs to a study of identical twins. Notes on the study in general: Low generation-probability sequences were in excess among twin-shared out-of-frame alpha sequences. Analyses of zero insertions could be partly confounded by invariant MAIT and iNKT cells. The models gave estimates that fell short of the out-of-frame TCR alpha sharing seen in monozygotic twins.

TCRdb called the 5' RACE reads again in MiXCR, with one record for every CDR3 protein. The data contain hundreds of thousands of distinct CDR3 sequences, about 9.4% of them singletons. These same data were also listed under a study on yellow fever vaccine responses in identical twins.

Material: PBMCs. This TCR was recovered from a woman aged 18-29 years in good health.

CDR3 coding DNA: TGTGCCAGCAGCCTGGGAACATTGGTCTCCGAGCAGTACTTC. As protein: CASSLGTLVSEQYF. This chain connects TRBV5-5 to TRBJ2-7; D is unresolved. This CDR3 comprises 14 residues. The ends were cut back, 4 bases at V and 6 bases at J, with 17 bases in the middle. CDR1 and CDR2 (germline): SGHKS, YYEKEE (reference sequence).